These 28 T cell receptor beta chains were all obtained from the same sample, sequenced in a study of cytomegalovirus exposure and HLA in healthy donors. PCR used 60 Vbeta primers and 13 Jbeta primers. Method: immunoSEQ multiplex PCR; TCRdb's copy keeps in-frame clones and lacks some. The sample yields some 120,000 clones, more than 65% seen once. The sequencing sample was made of PBMCs. These receptors were taken from a woman in her fifties or sixties in good health and CMV-seropositive.

The rearrangement links TRBV9 to TRBJ2-5, with TRBD2 identical over 9 bases. The end of the DNA fits TRBJ2-7 better, so the J call may be wrong. CDR3 length: 14 residues. The V gene's germline CDR1 is SGDLS and CDR2 YYNGEE. The chain's CDR3 is CASSAYSGGYEQYF. The CDR3 nucleotides read TGTGCCAGCAGTGCCTATAGCGGGGGCTACGAGCAGTACTTC.

The rearrangement joins TRBV7-9 to TRBJ2-7, with a weak D call TRBD2 (6 bases). The length of the CDR3 is 13 residues. Per the germline V gene, CDR1 is SEHNR and CDR2 is FQNEAQ (reference sequence). Trimming shortened V by 11 bases and J by 4 bases, and 18 bases separated the two germline ends. CDR3 nucleotide sequence: TGTGCCGGCTGGGACCCGGGGACTTACGAGCAGTACTTC. This sequence encodes CAGWDPGTYEQYF.

This rearrangement joins TRBV27 to TRBJ1-5, with 9 bases lining up with TRBD1. Germline-derived CDR1 and CDR2 are MNHEY and SMNVEV (reference sequence). Losses at the gene ends were 5 bases for V and 0 bases for J; bases not matched to a gene: 11. This CDR3 is built from 18 residues. The CDR3 loop is CASSPGTGYIDSNQPQHF. Here the CDR3 DNA reads TGTGCCAGCAGTCCCGGGACAGGGTACATTGATAGCAATCAGCCCCAGCATTTT.

The chain carries TRBV7-2 and TRBJ2-5; D perhaps matches TRBD2 (6 bases). Germline CDR1 reads SGHTA; CDR2 reads FQGNSA. Deletions cut 1 base from V and 1 base from J, with 16 bases between. The CDR3 consists of 17 residues. The CDR3 protein is CASSLGSGGSLQETQYF. CDR3 bases: TGTGCCAGCAGCTTAGGATCCGGGGGATCGCTCCAAGAGACCCAGTACTTC.

This chain joins TRBV5-1 and TRBJ2-2; weak D call: TRBD1 (5 bases). V was trimmed by 4 bases and J by 9 bases, leaving 16 bases between them. The CDR3 extends over 14 amino acids. Germline V gene data show CDR1 as SGHRS and CDR2 as YFSETQ. For the CDR3, the DNA is TGCGCCAGCAGCCCCCGATTACAGGACAGGGAGCTGTTTTTT. Translated: CASSPRLQDRELFF.

This chain uses TRBV6-1 with TRBJ2-5; TRBD1 aligns across 8 bases. Germline V lookup: CDR1 MNHNS, CDR2 SASEGT. CDR3 size: 15 residues. The V gene end was trimmed by 6 bases and the J gene end by 2 bases; junction bases not matched to a gene: 8. CDR3 loop: CASSDRGAGQETQYF. The DNA for the CDR3 is TGTGCCAGCAGCGACAGGGGTGCTGGGCAAGAGACCCAGTACTTC.

This clone was seen just once. This chain uses TRBV18 with TRBJ1-1; D is perhaps TRBD1 (6 bases). Trimming took off 4 bases at V and 10 bases at J, with 10 bases between the two ends. This CDR3 is 11 amino acids long. Per germline, CDR1 KGHSH and CDR2 LQKENI. This CDR3 is CASSQGGGAFF. The CDR3 bases are TGTGCCAGCTCACAGGGAGGGGGAGCTTTCTTT.

The rearrangement links TRBV4-2 to TRBJ1-5; D unresolved. The CDR3 spans 17 residues. Germline V gene data show CDR1 as LGHNA and CDR2 as YNFKEQ. The V gene lost 0 bases and the J gene lost 2 bases, with 14 bases spanning the gap. The CDR3 reads CASSQDLGVRGNQPQHF. Written as DNA, the CDR3 is TGTGCCAGCAGCCAAGATCTAGGAGTTCGTGGCAATCAGCCCCAGCATTTT.

The CDR3 nucleotides read TGTGCCAGCAGCTCCCTCAAATCCCCAACAGGGGCGGGTGGCTACACCTTC. Translating it yields CASSSLKSPTGAGGYTF. The J gene is TRBJ1-2, the V gene TRBV11-2; 7 bases line up with TRBD1. The CDR3 consists of 17 residues. The junction had 18 bases not matched to a gene; V was cut back by 4 bases and J by 7 bases. Germline V gives CDR1 SGHAT, CDR2 FQNNGV.

The rearrangement links TRBV5-1 to TRBJ1-2, with D possibly matching TRBD1 (5 bases). The V and J ends lost 0 bases and 4 bases respectively, with 16 bases between them. The CDR3 spans 16 residues. CDR1 is SGHRS and CDR2 is YFSETQ in the germline V gene. The CDR3 loop reads CASSLGRQSELYGYTF. For the CDR3, the DNA is TGCGCCAGCAGCTTGGGGAGACAGTCCGAGCTCTATGGCTACACCTTC.

V and J are TRBV5-1 and TRBJ1-2, with D tentatively TRBD1 (5 bases). The V and J ends lost 2 bases and 4 bases respectively, with 18 bases between them. CDR1 is SGHRS and CDR2 is YFSETQ in the germline V gene. The CDR3 covers 16 residues. Here the CDR3 reads CASSFWGYGPSYGYTF. CDR3 nucleotide sequence: TGCGCCAGCAGCTTCTGGGGCTACGGTCCTTCCTATGGCTACACCTTC. The full variable domain, completed using reference TRBV5-1 and TRBJ1-2, is KAGVTQTPRYLIKTRGQQVTLSCSPISGHRSVSWYQQTPGQGLQFLFEYFSETQRNKGNFPGRFSGRQFSNSRSEMNVSTLELGDSALYLCASSFWGYGPSYGYTFGSGTRLTVV.

The chain links TRBV9 to TRBJ1-1; D is ambiguous. The ends were cut back, 4 bases at V and 4 bases at J, with 14 bases in the middle. Germline CDR1 is SGDLS and CDR2 is YYNGEE. This CDR3 comprises 14 residues. The chain's CDR3 is CASSLNVGSTEAFF. CDR3 coding DNA: TGTGCCAGCAGCCTAAACGTCGGGAGCACTGAAGCTTTCTTT.

This clone has a single count. The chain joins TRBV16 to TRBJ2-7; D is ambiguous. Looked up from germline, CDR1 is KGHSY and CDR2 is FQNENV. Trimming removed 3 bases at V and 9 bases at J, with 18 bases between. The CDR3 loop spans 14 amino acids. CDR3 protein: CASSHPARSRGQYF. CDR3 bases: TGTGCCAGCAGCCACCCGGCCCGGAGCCGAGGGCAGTACTTC.

The gene calls are TRBV5-1 and TRBJ2-2; 11 nucleotides line up with TRBD2. The CDR3 covers 15 residues. Germline values: CDR1 SGHRS, CDR2 YFSETQ. V shed 7 bases and J 5 bases; nucleotides not matched to a gene: 7. The CDR3 spells CASRSLAGVTGELFF. CDR3 in DNA: TGCGCCAGCCGCTCACTAGCGGGAGTTACCGGGGAGCTGTTTTTT. Supplemented by reference TRBV5-1 and TRBJ2-2, the full variable domain reads KAGVTQTPRYLIKTRGQQVTLSCSPISGHRSVSWYQQTPGQGLQFLFEYFSETQRNKGNFPGRFSGRQFSNSRSEMNVSTLELGDSALYLCASRSLAGVTGELFFGEGSRLTVL.

The rearrangement uses TRBV5-4 and TRBJ1-1, with no clear D. V lost 4 bases and J lost 4, with 11 bases in between. Per the germline V gene, CDR1 is SGHNT and CDR2 is YYREEE (reference sequence). The CDR3 sequence is 13 residues long. CDR3 sequence reads: CASSAVESTEAFF. CDR3 in DNA: TGTGCCAGCAGCGCGGTTGAGAGCACTGAAGCTTTCTTT.

The gene calls are TRBV7-8 and TRBJ2-3, with 9 positions matching TRBD2. V lost 4 bases, J lost 2 bases, and 7 bases stayed unmatched. The CDR3 length is 16 residues. The germline V gene has CDR1 SGHVS and CDR2 FQNEAQ. The CDR3 DNA reads as TGTGCCAGCAGCTCCCCTAGCGGGGCTAACACAGATACGCAGTATTTT. This codes for CASSSPSGANTDTQYF.

The chain links TRBV7-2 to TRBJ1-5, with D perhaps matching TRBD1 (5 bases). This CDR3 is built from 16 residues. The ends were cut back, 3 bases at V and 2 bases at J, with 14 bases in the middle. Germline CDR1 reads SGHTA; CDR2 reads FQGNSA. This CDR3 reads CASSLTGGLGNQPQHF. The CDR3 coding sequence is TGTGCCAGCAGCTTGACTGGGGGACTGGGCAATCAGCCCCAGCATTTT. Combining the CDR3 with reference TRBV7-2 and TRBJ1-5 gives the whole variable domain GAGVSQSPSNKVTEKGKDVELRCDPISGHTALYWYRQSLGQGLEFLIYFQGNSAPDKSGLPSDRFSAERTGGSVSTLTIQRTQQEDSAVYLCASSLTGGLGNQPQHFGDGTRLSIL.

The gene calls are TRBV5-6 and TRBJ2-5; the D is unclear. Germline assignment: CDR1 SGHDT and CDR2 YYEEEE. The CDR3 contains 13 residues. The V end was cut by 4 bases, the J end by 5 bases, with 12 bases between. This CDR3 reads CASSLAGAETQYF. The CDR3 DNA reads TGTGCCAGCAGCCTCGCCGGTGCCGAGACCCAGTACTTC.

The chain combines TRBV5-6 with TRBJ2-1; D perhaps matches TRBD2 (6 bases). V was shortened by 2 bases and J by 13 bases, with 13 bases between the two germline ends. The germline gives CDR1 SGHDT, CDR2 YYEEEE. The CDR3 covers 12 residues. In nucleotides, the CDR3 is TGTGCCAGCAGCTTCGAGGGCGGGAAACAGTTCTTC. The encoded protein is CASSFEGGKQFF.

V gene TRBV29-1 combines with J gene TRBJ1-2; tentatively, D is TRBD1 (5 bases). Germline V gene data show CDR1 as SQVTM and CDR2 as ANQGSEA. Trimming shortened V by 6 bases and J by 2 bases, and 10 bases separated the two germline ends. This CDR3 is built from 12 residues. CDR3 sequence reads: CSVTDRNYGYTF. The CDR3 nucleotides read TGCAGCGTGACAGACAGAAACTATGGCTACACCTTC.

The rearrangement uses TRBV7-9 and TRBJ2-1, with D possibly TRBD1 on 5 matching bases. The CDR3 covers 14 residues. The V gene's germline CDR1 is SEHNR and CDR2 FQNEAQ (reference sequence). Trimming left V 3 bases short and J 2 bases short, with 8 bases between. The CDR3 coding sequence is TGTGCCAGCAGCTTCAGGGAAGCCTACAATGAGCAGTTCTTC. This sequence encodes CASSFREAYNEQFF.

A few counts support this clone. This chain links TRBV2 with TRBJ2-7; tentative D call: TRBD2 (6 bases). The germline V gene encodes CDR1 SNHLY and CDR2 FYNNEI. Between the trimmed V and J ends, which lost 5 bases and 2 bases, there was a span of 22 bases. This CDR3 spans 17 amino acids. In DNA form, the CDR3 reads TGTGCCAGCAGTCCCGGGTCCGACTTTCGGAGGGCCTACGAGCAGTACTTC. Translation gives CASSPGSDFRRAYEQYF.

This chain links TRBV7-2 with TRBJ1-3; D possibly corresponds to TRBD1 (5 bases). CDR1 is SGHTA, CDR2 FQGNSA, per germline. The CDR3 is 14 amino acids. Trimming pared 3 bases from V and 2 bases from J, leaving 8 bases between. The CDR3 is CASSFSRAGNTIYF. The CDR3 nucleotides are TGTGCCAGCAGCTTCTCCAGGGCTGGAAACACCATATATTTT.

This clone showed up just a few times. The chain couples TRBV7-2 to TRBJ1-2, with D tentatively TRBD1 (5 bases). Trimming stripped 0 bases from V and 0 bases from J, with 8 bases between. This CDR3 is 15 amino acids long. Per germline, CDR1 SGHTA and CDR2 FQGNSA. CDR3 protein: CASSLATGANYGYTF. CDR3 DNA: TGTGCCAGCAGCTTAGCTACAGGAGCTAACTATGGCTACACCTTC.

This clone was seen a single time. The chain carries TRBV13 and TRBJ1-6; D gene ambiguous. The length of the CDR3 is 14 residues. Germline loops: CDR1 PRHDT, CDR2 FYEKMQ (reference sequence). The ends were cut back, 2 bases at V and 9 bases at J, with 11 bases in the middle. CDR3 coding DNA: TGTGCCAGCAGCTTACGGGGTTGGGCTTCACCCCTCCACTTT. Its protein product is CASSLRGWASPLHF.

The rearrangement uses TRBV14 and TRBJ2-1; TRBD2 matches 11 bases. V lost 0 bases, J lost 10 bases, and 2 bases stayed unmatched. CDR1 is SGHDN, CDR2 FVKESK, per germline. This CDR3 contains 14 residues. The CDR3 spells CASSQEGLAVEQFF. Written as DNA, the CDR3 is TGTGCCAGCAGCCAAGAGGGACTAGCGGTCGAGCAGTTCTTC.

The chain is built from TRBV27 and TRBJ2-3; D unclear. The CDR3 consists of 13 residues. Germline CDR1 MNHEY, CDR2 SMNVEV (reference sequence). Trimming took 3 bases from V and 1 from J, leaving 5 bases between them. CDR3 region: CASSFKRTDTQYF. The CDR3 nucleotides are TGTGCCAGCAGTTTTAAGCGCACAGATACGCAGTATTTT.

V and J are TRBV5-1 and TRBJ2-5, with 15 nucleotides matching TRBD2. The CDR3 runs 17 residues. Looked up from germline, CDR1 is SGHRS and CDR2 is YFSETQ. After removal of 4 bases from V and 5 bases from J, the junction contained 9 bases not matched to a gene. The CDR3 nucleotides are TGCGCCAGCAGCGGAGGACTAGCGGGAGGGCCCTCGGAGACCCAGTACTTC. As protein: CASSGGLAGGPSETQYF. Supplemented by reference TRBV5-1 and TRBJ2-5, the full variable domain reads KAGVTQTPRYLIKTRGQQVTLSCSPISGHRSVSWYQQTPGQGLQFLFEYFSETQRNKGNFPGRFSGRQFSNSRSEMNVSTLELGDSALYLCASSGGLAGGPSETQYFGPGTRLLVL.